A selection of T cell receptor beta chains follows, all from one sample in a study of T-cell memory formation after mild COVID-19. A single record per CDR3 protein comes from TCRdb applying MiXCR to the 5' RACE reads. The profile shows 350,000 to 450,000 distinct CDR3 sequences, under 30% of them singletons. Source material: PBMCs or a T cell subset sorted from them (not recorded which). The receptors originated from an adult woman who had mild COVID-19 (a few samples of this study predate the infection). Cell type and time point are not known. CDR3s include the opening cysteine and the closing phenylalanine or tryptophan. Fields, in order: D gene, clone size, J gene, V gene, CDR3 DNA, CDR3 protein. D genes are given only for firm matches. Not every row has a clone size; where given, it reads once, few, many or a size class.

D gene: TRBD1; clone size: NA; J gene: TRBJ2-7; V gene: TRBV7-9; CDR3 DNA: TGTGCCAGCAGGCCGGGACAGGGGCATTACGAGCAGTACTTC; CDR3 protein: CASRPGQGHYEQYF
D gene: NA; clone size: NA; J gene: TRBJ2-1; V gene: TRBV14; CDR3 DNA: TGTGCCAGCAGCCATCACGGGTCCAATGAGCAGTTCTTC; CDR3 protein: CASSHHGSNEQFF
D gene: TRBD2; clone size: many; J gene: TRBJ2-1; V gene: TRBV27; CDR3 DNA: TGTGCCAGCAGTCCGACTAGCGGGGGGCTACGTGACAATGAGCAGTTCTTC; CDR3 protein: CASSPTSGGLRDNEQFF
D gene: TRBD2; clone size: many; J gene: TRBJ2-1; V gene: TRBV4-2; CDR3 DNA: TGTGCCAGCAGACCGGGACTAGCGGGAGGCGATGAGCAGTTCTTC; CDR3 protein: CASRPGLAGGDEQFF
D gene: NA; clone size: NA; J gene: TRBJ1-6; V gene: TRBV12-3/TRBV12-4; CDR3 DNA: TGTGCCAGCAGCCAGGGAGGTCGTTCACCCCTCCACTTT; CDR3 protein: CASSQGGRSPLHF
D gene: TRBD1; clone size: once; J gene: TRBJ1-3; V gene: TRBV7-9; CDR3 DNA: TGTGCCAGCAGTTCTACCGGGACAGGGGGAAACACCATATATTTT; CDR3 protein: CASSSTGTGGNTIYF
D gene: TRBD1; clone size: NA; J gene: TRBJ2-1; V gene: TRBV18; CDR3 DNA: TGTGCCAGCTCACCAGGAACCGGGACAGACTACAATGAGCAGTTCTTC; CDR3 protein: CASSPGTGTDYNEQFF
D gene: NA; clone size: NA; J gene: TRBJ1-1; V gene: TRBV9; CDR3 DNA: TGTGCCAGCAGCGTAGCCCCTTCCGGAGACACTGGGAACACTGAAGCTTTCTTT; CDR3 protein: CASSVAPSGDTGNTEAFF
D gene: TRBD1; clone size: NA; J gene: TRBJ2-2; V gene: TRBV24-1; CDR3 DNA: TGTGCCACACCGGGACAGGGAGTCCACCACTCGAACACCGGGGAGCTGTTTTTT; CDR3 protein: CATPGQGVHHSNTGELFF
D gene: NA; clone size: NA; J gene: TRBJ1-2; V gene: TRBV2; CDR3 DNA: TGTGCCAGCAGTGAAGATCGACGCAGGGCCAGGAACTATGGCTACACCTTC; CDR3 protein: CASSEDRRRARNYGYTF
D gene: NA; clone size: few; J gene: TRBJ2-7; V gene: TRBV12-3/TRBV12-4; CDR3 DNA: TGTGCCAGCAGTTTAGGGATGTCGGAGCAGTACTTC; CDR3 protein: CASSLGMSEQYF
D gene: NA; clone size: NA; J gene: TRBJ1-4; V gene: TRBV5-1; CDR3 DNA: TGCGCCAGCAGCTCGACGGTCCCTAATGAAAAACTGTTTTTT; CDR3 protein: CASSSTVPNEKLFF
D gene: NA; clone size: NA; J gene: TRBJ2-3; V gene: TRBV24-1; CDR3 DNA: TGTGCCACCAGTGATCCCGGGTCGGGCACAGATACGCAGTATTTT; CDR3 protein: CATSDPGSGTDTQYF
D gene: TRBD2; clone size: few; J gene: TRBJ2-7; V gene: TRBV12-3/TRBV12-4; CDR3 DNA: TGTGCCAGCAGTGTACGACCGGGACTAGCGTCTTCCCACGAGCAGTACTTC; CDR3 protein: CASSVRPGLASSHEQYF
D gene: NA; clone size: few; J gene: TRBJ2-1; V gene: TRBV7-9; CDR3 DNA: TGTGCCAGTAACAATGAGCAGTTCTTC; CDR3 protein: CASNNEQFF
D gene: NA; clone size: few; J gene: TRBJ1-3; V gene: TRBV12-3/TRBV12-4; CDR3 DNA: TGTGCCAGCCTACCCCGGAGGGCGTCTGGAAACACCATATATTTT; CDR3 protein: CASLPRRASGNTIYF
D gene: NA; clone size: NA; J gene: TRBJ1-5; V gene: TRBV5-5; CDR3 DNA: TGTGCCAGCAGCTTGGCCCGCACTGTGGGCGGCCAGCCCCAGCATTTT; CDR3 protein: CASSLARTVGGQPQHF
D gene: NA; clone size: NA; J gene: TRBJ2-1; V gene: TRBV6-5; CDR3 DNA: TGTGCCAGCAAGGCGGCCCAACGGGGCAATGAGCAGTTCTTC; CDR3 protein: CASKAAQRGNEQFF
D gene: TRBD2; clone size: many; J gene: TRBJ2-5; V gene: TRBV7-6; CDR3 DNA: TGTGCCAGCAGCCTAGCGGGTGCGCAAGAGACCCAGTACTTC; CDR3 protein: CASSLAGAQETQYF
D gene: NA; clone size: many; J gene: TRBJ1-2; V gene: TRBV30; CDR3 DNA: TGTGCCTGGAGTACAGATGAAAACTATGGCTACACCTTC; CDR3 protein: CAWSTDENYGYTF